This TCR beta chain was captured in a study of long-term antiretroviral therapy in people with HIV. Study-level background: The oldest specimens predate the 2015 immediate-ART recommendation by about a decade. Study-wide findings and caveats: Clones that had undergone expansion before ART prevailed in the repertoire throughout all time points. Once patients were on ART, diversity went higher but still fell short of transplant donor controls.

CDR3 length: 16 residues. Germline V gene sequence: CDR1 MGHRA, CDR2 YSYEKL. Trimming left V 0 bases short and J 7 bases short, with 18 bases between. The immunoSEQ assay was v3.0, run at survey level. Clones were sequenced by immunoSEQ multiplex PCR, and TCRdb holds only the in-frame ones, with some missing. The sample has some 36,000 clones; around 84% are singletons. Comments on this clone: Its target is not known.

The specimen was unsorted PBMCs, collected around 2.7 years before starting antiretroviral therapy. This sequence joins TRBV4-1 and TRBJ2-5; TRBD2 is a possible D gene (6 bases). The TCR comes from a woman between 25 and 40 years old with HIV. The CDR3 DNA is TGCGCCAGCAGCCAAGATCGGGCGGGTAACGGGGGGACCCAGTACTTC. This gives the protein CASSQDRAGNGGTQYF.